This T cell receptor beta chain is from a study of blood T cells in healthy people across ages. With a J-beta primer mix and a sample-barcoded 5' primer, a second PCR ran roughly 6 to 11 cycles. TCRdb re-analysed the 5' RACE reads in MiXCR, keeping a single row per CDR3 protein. The table records roughly 930,000 distinct CDR3 sequences, under 50% of them present only once. This clonotype was counted at least ten times. V was trimmed by 3 bases and J by 3 bases, leaving 9 bases between them. CDR1 is MGHRA, CDR2 YSYEKL, per germline. This CDR3 has 14 amino acids. The origin of this receptor is a man in his thirties or forties in good health. The V call is TRBV4-1, the J call TRBJ1-5; D possibly corresponds to TRBD1 (6 bases). Sequenced: blood. As DNA, the CDR3 is TGCGCCAGCAGCCACCGGGACACCAATCAGCCCCAGCATTTT. Translated: CASSHRDTNQPQHF.